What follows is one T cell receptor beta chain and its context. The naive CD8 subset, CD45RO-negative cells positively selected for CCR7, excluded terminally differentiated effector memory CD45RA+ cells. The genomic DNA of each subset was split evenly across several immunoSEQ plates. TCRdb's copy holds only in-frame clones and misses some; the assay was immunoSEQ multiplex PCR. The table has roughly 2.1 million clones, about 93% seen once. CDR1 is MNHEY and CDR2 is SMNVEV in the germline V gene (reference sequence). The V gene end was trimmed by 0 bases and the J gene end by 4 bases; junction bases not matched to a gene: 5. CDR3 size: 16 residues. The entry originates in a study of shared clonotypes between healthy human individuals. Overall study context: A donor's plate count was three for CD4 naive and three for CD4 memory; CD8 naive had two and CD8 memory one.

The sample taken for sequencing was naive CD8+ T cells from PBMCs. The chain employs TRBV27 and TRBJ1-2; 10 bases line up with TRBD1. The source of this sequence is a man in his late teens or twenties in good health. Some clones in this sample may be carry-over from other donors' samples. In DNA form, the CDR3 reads TGTGCCAGCAGTTTATCTTGGACAGGGGGGATCTATGGCTACACCTTC. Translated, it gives CASSLSWTGGIYGYTF.